This TCR beta chain was recovered during a study of shared clonotypes between healthy human individuals. Whole-study results and caveats: Clonotypes not shared had lower generation probabilities than those common to all four donors. Apart from blood, nothing was sampled; tissue repertoires likely differ.

Notes on this clone: Its antigen is currently unknown.

CD8 cells regarded as naive lacked CD45RO, were positively chosen for CCR7, and omitted terminally differentiated effector memory CD45RA+ cells. V lost 5 bases, J lost 4 bases, and 8 bases stayed unmatched. Germline V gene lookup returns CDR1 SGHTA and CDR2 FQGNSA. There are 16 residues in the CDR3. TCRdb's copy holds only in-frame clones and misses some; the assay was immunoSEQ multiplex PCR. The sample has about 2 million clones; over 85% are singletons. The source of this sequence is a man aged 18 to 30 in good health. The chain has TRBV7-2 and TRBJ2-5; 12 bases agree with TRBD2. The source material was naive CD8+ T cells sorted from blood. CDR3 residues: CASSEGSLAGGETQYF. The DNA of the CDR3 is TGTGCCAGCAGCGAGGGGTCACTAGCGGGAGGAGAGACCCAGTACTTC. Full variable domain (outside the CDR3, taken from reference TRBV7-2 and TRBJ2-5): GAGVSQSPSNKVTEKGKDVELRCDPISGHTALYWYRQSLGQGLEFLIYFQGNSAPDKSGLPSDRFSAERTGGSVSTLTIQRTQQEDSAVYLCASSEGSLAGGETQYFGPGTRLLVL.